This T cell receptor (beta chain) came from a study of human T cells and chemical hapten exposure. The time point: pre-sensitization, week 0. Treatment in this sample: therapeutic diphenylcyclopropenone sensitization with weekly scalp DPC. This clonotype was seen repeatedly, ten times or more. One entry per CDR3 protein results from TCRdb running MiXCR on the RACE reads. The repertoire holds under 200,000 distinct CDR3 sequences, with under 35% as singletons. This sample comprised whole blood, obtained in connection with sensitization to the hapten diphenylcyclopropenone (DPC). The source is a woman in her 30s with alopecia areata. Some clones in this sample may be carry-over from other donors' samples.

CDR3 sequence (DNA): TGCAGCGTTGATCGGGGGGCCGTGGGAGAGCAGTACTTC. It is translated as CSVDRGAVGEQYF. This chain joins TRBV29-1 and TRBJ2-7; the D gene is possibly TRBD2 (7 bases). Trimming pared 3 bases from V and 7 bases from J, leaving 16 bases between. This CDR3 has 13 amino acids. Germline V gene lookup returns CDR1 SQVTM and CDR2 ANQGSEA.